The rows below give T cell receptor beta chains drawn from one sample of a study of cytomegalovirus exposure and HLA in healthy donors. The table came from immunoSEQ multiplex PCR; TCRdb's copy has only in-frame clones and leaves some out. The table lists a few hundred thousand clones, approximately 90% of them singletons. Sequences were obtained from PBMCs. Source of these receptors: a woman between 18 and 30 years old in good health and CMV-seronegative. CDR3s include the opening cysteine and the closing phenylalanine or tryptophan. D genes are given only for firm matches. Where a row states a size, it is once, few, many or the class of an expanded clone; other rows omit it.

cdr3_aa: CASRLTSGRADTQYF
cdr3_nt: TGCGCCAGCAGGCTGACTAGCGGGAGGGCAGATACGCAGTATTTT
v_call: TRBV4-1
j_call: TRBJ2-3
clone_size: -
d_call: TRBD2

cdr3_aa: CASSVGSSGGYSYEQYF
cdr3_nt: TGTGCCAGCAGCGTAGGGTCTAGCGGGGGTTACTCCTACGAGCAGTACTTC
v_call: TRBV9
j_call: TRBJ2-7
clone_size: -
d_call: TRBD2

cdr3_aa: CASSLEASIGETQYF
cdr3_nt: TGCGCCAGCAGCTTGGAGGCTAGTATTGGAGAGACCCAGTACTTC
v_call: TRBV5-1
j_call: TRBJ2-5
clone_size: -
d_call: -

cdr3_aa: CASSQEVTNQPQHF
cdr3_nt: TGCGCCAGCAGCCAAGAGGTGACAAATCAGCCCCAGCATTTT
v_call: TRBV4-3
j_call: TRBJ1-5
clone_size: -
d_call: -

cdr3_aa: CASSFSGNTEAFF
cdr3_nt: TGTGCCAGCAGCTTCTCGGGGAACACTGAAGCTTTCTTT
v_call: TRBV7-8
j_call: TRBJ1-1
clone_size: few
d_call: -

cdr3_aa: CAISPGQGFGYTF
cdr3_nt: TGTGCCATCAGCCCGGGACAGGGATTTGGCTACACCTTC
v_call: TRBV10-3
j_call: TRBJ1-2
clone_size: few
d_call: TRBD1

cdr3_aa: CASTWTSGNEQFF
cdr3_nt: TGTGCCAGCACATGGACTAGCGGAAATGAGCAGTTCTTC
v_call: TRBV6-5
j_call: TRBJ2-1
clone_size: -
d_call: TRBD2

cdr3_aa: CASSQERGDGRDGYTF
cdr3_nt: TGCGCCAGCAGCCAAGAACGGGGGGATGGACGAGATGGCTACACCTTC
v_call: TRBV4-3
j_call: TRBJ1-2
clone_size: -
d_call: -

cdr3_aa: CASSFGGGSTDTQYF
cdr3_nt: TGTGCCAGCAGCTTCGGTGGGGGGAGCACAGATACGCAGTATTTT
v_call: TRBV7-2
j_call: TRBJ2-3
clone_size: -
d_call: -

cdr3_aa: CASSRVGTSVQGYTF
cdr3_nt: TGTGCCAGCTCCCGCGTCGGGACAAGTGTTCAAGGCTACACCTTC
v_call: TRBV18
j_call: TRBJ1-2
clone_size: few
d_call: -

cdr3_aa: CASSDEMELTIYGYTF
cdr3_nt: TGTGCCAGCAGCGACGAAATGGAACTCACTATCTATGGCTACACCTTC
v_call: TRBV5-6
j_call: TRBJ1-2
clone_size: -
d_call: -

cdr3_aa: CASRPSGPMRESYNEQFF
cdr3_nt: TGTGCCAGCAGACCAAGCGGGCCCATGAGAGAGTCCTACAATGAGCAGTTCTTC
v_call: TRBV28
j_call: TRBJ2-1
clone_size: -
d_call: -

cdr3_aa: CASSFFDRGETQYF
cdr3_nt: TGTGCCAGCAGCTTCTTCGACAGGGGAGAGACCCAGTACTTC
v_call: TRBV5-6
j_call: TRBJ2-5
clone_size: -
d_call: TRBD1

cdr3_aa: CASSFRGMGGDTQYF
cdr3_nt: TGTGCCAGCAGCTTCCGCGGTATGGGGGGAGATACGCAGTATTTT
v_call: TRBV5-4
j_call: TRBJ2-3
clone_size: -
d_call: -

cdr3_aa: CASSVGPGTGELFF
cdr3_nt: TGTGCCAGCAGCGTAGGCCCCGGGACCGGGGAGCTGTTTTTT
v_call: TRBV9
j_call: TRBJ2-2
clone_size: once
d_call: -

cdr3_aa: CASSLGMRVSGYTF
cdr3_nt: TGTGCCAGCAGCTTGGGAATGAGGGTATCCGGCTACACCTTC
v_call: TRBV5-8
j_call: TRBJ1-2
clone_size: -
d_call: -

cdr3_aa: CASSLGGRAGGRSDTQYF
cdr3_nt: TGTGCCAGCAGCTTAGGAGGTAGAGCGGGAGGCCGGAGCGATACGCAGTATTTT
v_call: TRBV7-6
j_call: TRBJ2-3
clone_size: -
d_call: TRBD2

cdr3_aa: CASSLEFSNQPQHF
cdr3_nt: TGTGCCAGCAGTTTAGAGTTTAGCAATCAGCCCCAGCATTTT
v_call: TRBV6-5
j_call: TRBJ1-5
clone_size: -
d_call: -

cdr3_aa: CASSLEPGELFF
cdr3_nt: TGTGCCAGCAGTTTGGAGCCCGGGGAGCTGTTTTTT
v_call: TRBV28
j_call: TRBJ2-2
clone_size: -
d_call: -

cdr3_aa: CASSHAPGGSSNEKLFF
cdr3_nt: TGCGCCAGCAGCCACGCCCCAGGGGGGAGTTCTAATGAAAAACTGTTTTTT
v_call: TRBV4-3
j_call: TRBJ1-4
clone_size: -
d_call: TRBD1

cdr3_aa: CASSLTGQMGEQYF
cdr3_nt: TGTGCCAGCAGTTTGACAGGGCAGATGGGGGAGCAGTACTTC
v_call: TRBV6-5
j_call: TRBJ2-7
clone_size: -
d_call: TRBD1

cdr3_aa: CASSQRAGANTGELFF
cdr3_nt: TGTGCCAGCAGTCAGAGGGCGGGGGCTAACACCGGGGAGCTGTTTTTT
v_call: TRBV5-4
j_call: TRBJ2-2
clone_size: -
d_call: -

cdr3_aa: CSVVIIAVTDTQYF
cdr3_nt: TGCAGCGTTGTAATCATAGCGGTCACAGATACGCAGTATTTT
v_call: TRBV29-1
j_call: TRBJ2-3
clone_size: many
d_call: -

cdr3_aa: CASSGTPNTEAFF
cdr3_nt: TGTGCCAGCAGTGGGACACCAAACACTGAAGCTTTCTTT
v_call: TRBV2
j_call: TRBJ1-1
clone_size: -
d_call: -

cdr3_aa: CSVEGRQANTEAFF
cdr3_nt: TGCAGCGTTGAAGGGAGGCAGGCGAACACTGAAGCTTTCTTT
v_call: TRBV29-1
j_call: TRBJ1-1
clone_size: -
d_call: -

cdr3_aa: CASSPLLGGEGSYNEQFF
cdr3_nt: TGTGCCAGCTCACCACTTTTAGGGGGAGAGGGGTCCTACAATGAGCAGTTCTTC
v_call: TRBV18
j_call: TRBJ2-1
clone_size: -
d_call: -

cdr3_aa: CASSFGETAYEQYF
cdr3_nt: TGTGCCAGCAGCTTCGGGGAGACGGCCTACGAGCAGTACTTC
v_call: TRBV13
j_call: TRBJ2-7
clone_size: -
d_call: -

cdr3_aa: CASSERYGLPKLLYF
cdr3_nt: TGTGCCAGCAGCGAAAGATATGGACTTCCTAAGTTGCTGTATTTT
v_call: TRBV9
j_call: TRBJ2-3
clone_size: -
d_call: -

cdr3_aa: CSGRQGAGETQYF
cdr3_nt: TGCAGCGGCCGACAGGGGGCAGGGGAGACCCAGTACTTC
v_call: TRBV29-1
j_call: TRBJ2-5
clone_size: -
d_call: TRBD1

cdr3_aa: CATSRETLLSGSIYEQYF
cdr3_nt: TGTGCCACCAGCAGAGAAACCCTACTCAGCGGGAGTATCTACGAGCAGTACTTC
v_call: TRBV15
j_call: TRBJ2-7
clone_size: -
d_call: TRBD2

cdr3_aa: CASSLNPPGAGNTIYF
cdr3_nt: TGTGCCAGCAGTTTAAACCCTCCGGGAGCTGGAAACACCATATATTTT
v_call: TRBV27
j_call: TRBJ1-3
clone_size: once
d_call: -

cdr3_aa: CASSRGDRVHEQYF
cdr3_nt: TGTGCCAGCTCACGAGGGGACAGGGTCCACGAGCAGTACTTC
v_call: TRBV18
j_call: TRBJ2-7
clone_size: -
d_call: TRBD1

cdr3_aa: CASSLGGQGVFGYTF
cdr3_nt: TGTGCCAGCAGCTTGGGAGGACAGGGGGTCTTTGGCTACACCTTC
v_call: TRBV5-4
j_call: TRBJ1-2
clone_size: once
d_call: TRBD1

cdr3_aa: CASSPGLADQETQYF
cdr3_nt: TGTGCCAGCAGCCCGGGACTAGCAGACCAAGAGACCCAGTACTTC
v_call: TRBV9
j_call: TRBJ2-5
clone_size: -
d_call: TRBD2

cdr3_aa: CASSLGGKSTDTQYF
cdr3_nt: TGTGCCAGCAGCTTAGGCGGGAAAAGCACAGATACGCAGTATTTT
v_call: TRBV7-2
j_call: TRBJ2-3
clone_size: -
d_call: -

cdr3_aa: CSVVGGAQGYTF
cdr3_nt: TGCAGCGTTGTTGGGGGGGCTCAGGGCTACACCTTC
v_call: TRBV29-1
j_call: TRBJ1-2
clone_size: few
d_call: -

cdr3_aa: CASSAGGPTYEQYF
cdr3_nt: TGTGCCAGCAGCGCGGGGGGGCCTACCTACGAGCAGTACTTC
v_call: TRBV9
j_call: TRBJ2-7
clone_size: -
d_call: TRBD2

cdr3_aa: CATSREGGFTDTQYF
cdr3_nt: TGTGCCACCAGCAGAGAAGGGGGCTTCACAGATACGCAGTATTTT
v_call: TRBV15
j_call: TRBJ2-3
clone_size: -
d_call: TRBD1

cdr3_aa: CASSEFQGGRNTGELFF
cdr3_nt: TGTGCCAGCAGTGAATTTCAGGGGGGTCGGAACACCGGGGAGCTGTTTTTT
v_call: TRBV25-1
j_call: TRBJ2-2
clone_size: -
d_call: -

cdr3_aa: CASSLGLVSYNEQFF
cdr3_nt: TGTGCCAGCAGCCTCGGACTCGTCTCCTACAATGAGCAGTTCTTC
v_call: TRBV7-7
j_call: TRBJ2-1
clone_size: -
d_call: -

cdr3_aa: CASSLVSGMNTEAFF
cdr3_nt: TGTGCCAGCAGCTTAGTCTCGGGAATGAACACTGAAGCTTTCTTT
v_call: TRBV7-8
j_call: TRBJ1-1
clone_size: -
d_call: -

cdr3_aa: CASSFGLAGGSDTQYF
cdr3_nt: TGTGCCAGCAGCTTCGGGCTAGCGGGAGGGTCGGATACGCAGTATTTT
v_call: TRBV5-8
j_call: TRBJ2-3
clone_size: -
d_call: TRBD2

cdr3_aa: CASSLVAALDTGELFF
cdr3_nt: TGCGCCAGCAGCTTGGTAGCGGCCCTAGACACCGGGGAGCTGTTTTTT
v_call: TRBV5-1
j_call: TRBJ2-2
clone_size: -
d_call: -

cdr3_aa: CASSQDLAGGLEQYF
cdr3_nt: TGTGCCAGCAGCCAAGACCTAGCGGGAGGGCTTGAGCAGTACTTC
v_call: TRBV4-2
j_call: TRBJ2-7
clone_size: -
d_call: TRBD2

cdr3_aa: CASGLVYGGLAGDARGSYNEQFF
cdr3_nt: TGTGCTAGTGGTTTGGTATACGGAGGACTAGCGGGAGACGCCCGCGGCTCCTACAATGAGCAGTTCTTC
v_call: TRBV12-5
j_call: TRBJ2-1
clone_size: -
d_call: TRBD2

cdr3_aa: CASSDSTGTSTDTQYF
cdr3_nt: TGTGCCAGCAGTGACTCGACAGGGACTAGCACAGATACGCAGTATTTT
v_call: TRBV28
j_call: TRBJ2-3
clone_size: -
d_call: -

cdr3_aa: CASSGLAASTGELFF
cdr3_nt: TGTGCCAGCAGTGGACTAGCGGCTTCCACCGGGGAGCTGTTTTTT
v_call: TRBV2
j_call: TRBJ2-2
clone_size: -
d_call: TRBD2

cdr3_aa: CASSQDVLAGVTDTQYF
cdr3_nt: TGCGCCAGCAGCCAAGATGTACTAGCGGGGGTCACAGATACGCAGTATTTT
v_call: TRBV4-3
j_call: TRBJ2-3
clone_size: -
d_call: TRBD2

cdr3_aa: CASSMTGVHVETQYF
cdr3_nt: TGTGCCAGTAGTATGACAGGGGTTCATGTAGAGACCCAGTACTTC
v_call: TRBV19
j_call: TRBJ2-5
clone_size: -
d_call: TRBD1

cdr3_aa: CASSFHPSGTETQYF
cdr3_nt: TGTGCCAGCAGCTTCCACCCTAGCGGGACGGAGACCCAGTACTTC
v_call: TRBV9
j_call: TRBJ2-5
clone_size: -
d_call: TRBD2

cdr3_aa: CASSSQGINEKLFF
cdr3_nt: TGTGCCAGCAGTTCACAGGGGATAAATGAAAAACTGTTTTTT
v_call: TRBV2
j_call: TRBJ1-4
clone_size: once
d_call: TRBD1